This TCR beta chain originates from a study of CD8+ T cells in alopecia areata. With regard to this clone: No antigen is known for it.

The sample's treatment: oral pan-JAK inhibitor, 5-10 mg twice daily. Findings of the study overall: Many expanded lesional clones persisted in scalp and blood during tofacitinib treatment.

This CDR3 region has 16 residues. CDR1 SNHLY and CDR2 FYNNEI come from the germline V gene. Reverse transcription of extracted RNA yielded cDNA, which provided the sequencing template. Clones were sequenced by immunoSEQ multiplex PCR, and TCRdb holds only the in-frame ones, with some missing. The sample carries about 210,000 clones, about 40% recorded once. This TCR derives from a human donor with alopecia areata. The specimen comprised CD4+ T cells sorted from blood, sampled at roughly week 36, from a patient treated with tofacitinib. The chain carries TRBV2 and TRBJ1-1, with D hard to call. CDR3 nucleotide sequence: TGTGCAGACCTTACAGACCTATATAACTCGAACACTGAAGCTTTCTTT. It encodes CADLTDLYNSNTEAFF.